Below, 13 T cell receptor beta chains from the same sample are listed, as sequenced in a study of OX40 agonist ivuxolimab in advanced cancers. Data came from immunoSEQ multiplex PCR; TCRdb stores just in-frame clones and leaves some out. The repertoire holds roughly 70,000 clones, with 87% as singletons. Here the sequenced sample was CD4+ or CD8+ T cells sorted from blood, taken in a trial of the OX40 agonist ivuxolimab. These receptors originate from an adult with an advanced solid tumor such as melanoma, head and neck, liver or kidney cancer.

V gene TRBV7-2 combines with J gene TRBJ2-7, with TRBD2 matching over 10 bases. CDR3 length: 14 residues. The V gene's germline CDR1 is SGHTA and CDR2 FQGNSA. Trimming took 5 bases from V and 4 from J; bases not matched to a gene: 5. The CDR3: CASSTAGGRYEQYF. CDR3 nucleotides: TGTGCCAGCAGCACAGCGGGAGGGCGATACGAGCAGTACTTC. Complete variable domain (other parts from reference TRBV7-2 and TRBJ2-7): GAGVSQSPSNKVTEKGKDVELRCDPISGHTALYWYRQSLGQGLEFLIYFQGNSAPDKSGLPSDRFSAERTGGSVSTLTIQRTQQEDSAVYLCASSTAGGRYEQYFGPGTRLTVT.

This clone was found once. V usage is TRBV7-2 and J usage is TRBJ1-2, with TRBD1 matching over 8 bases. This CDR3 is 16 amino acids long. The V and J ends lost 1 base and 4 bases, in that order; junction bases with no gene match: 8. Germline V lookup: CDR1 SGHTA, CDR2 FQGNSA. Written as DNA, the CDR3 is TGTGCCAGCAGCTTAGTGCCCGGGACAGGAGCCTATGGCTACACCTTC. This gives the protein CASSLVPGTGAYGYTF.

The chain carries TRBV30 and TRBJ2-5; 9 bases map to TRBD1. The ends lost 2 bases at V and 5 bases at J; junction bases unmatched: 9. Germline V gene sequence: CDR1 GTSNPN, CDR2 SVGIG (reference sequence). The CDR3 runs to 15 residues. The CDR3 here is CAWSPGTGRSETQYF. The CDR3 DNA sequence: TGTGCCTGGAGTCCCGGGACAGGGAGGTCGGAGACCCAGTACTTC.

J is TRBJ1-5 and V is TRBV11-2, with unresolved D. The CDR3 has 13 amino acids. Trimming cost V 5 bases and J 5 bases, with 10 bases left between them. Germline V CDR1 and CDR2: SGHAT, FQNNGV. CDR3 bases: TGTGCCAGCAGCCGGGCTCTCGATCAGCCCCAGCATTTT. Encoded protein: CASSRALDQPQHF.

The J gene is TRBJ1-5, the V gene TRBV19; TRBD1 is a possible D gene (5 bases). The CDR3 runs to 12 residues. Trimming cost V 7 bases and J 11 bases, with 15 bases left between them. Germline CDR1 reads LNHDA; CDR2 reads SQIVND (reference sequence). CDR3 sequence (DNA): TGTGCCAGTACCGTGGGCAGGGCGACCCAGCATTTT. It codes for CASTVGRATQHF.

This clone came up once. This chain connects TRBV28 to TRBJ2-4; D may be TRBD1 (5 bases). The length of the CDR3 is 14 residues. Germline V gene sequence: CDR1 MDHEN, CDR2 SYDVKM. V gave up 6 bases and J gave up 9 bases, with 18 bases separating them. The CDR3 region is CASSVGLQVGIQYF. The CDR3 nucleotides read TGTGCCAGCAGCGTGGGGCTTCAAGTAGGCATTCAGTACTTC.

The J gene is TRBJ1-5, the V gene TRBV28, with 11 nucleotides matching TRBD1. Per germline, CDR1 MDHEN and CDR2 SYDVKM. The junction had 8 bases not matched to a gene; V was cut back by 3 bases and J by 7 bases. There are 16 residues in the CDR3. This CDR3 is CASSLGGQGVRQPQHF. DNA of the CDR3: TGTGCCAGCAGTTTGGGGGGACAGGGGGTGCGGCAGCCCCAGCATTTT.

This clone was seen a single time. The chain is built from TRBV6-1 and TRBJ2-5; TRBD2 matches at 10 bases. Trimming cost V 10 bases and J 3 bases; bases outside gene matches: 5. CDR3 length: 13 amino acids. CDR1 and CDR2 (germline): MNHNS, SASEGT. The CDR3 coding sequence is TGTGCCATCACAGCGGGAGGGAAAGAGACCCAGTACTTC. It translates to CAITAGGKETQYF.

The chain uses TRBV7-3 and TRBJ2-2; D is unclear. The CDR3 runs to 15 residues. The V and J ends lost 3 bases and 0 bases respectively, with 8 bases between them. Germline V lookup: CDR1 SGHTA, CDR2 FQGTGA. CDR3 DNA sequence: TGTGCCAGCAGCTTCGGCAGAACGAACACCGGGGAGCTGTTTTTT. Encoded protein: CASSFGRTNTGELFF.

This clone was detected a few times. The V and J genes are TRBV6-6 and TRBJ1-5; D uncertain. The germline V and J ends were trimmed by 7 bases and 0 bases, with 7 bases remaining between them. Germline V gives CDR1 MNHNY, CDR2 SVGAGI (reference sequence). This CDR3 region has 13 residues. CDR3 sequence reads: CASTLNSNQPQHF. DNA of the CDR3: TGTGCCAGCACTTTGAATAGCAATCAGCCCCAGCATTTT.

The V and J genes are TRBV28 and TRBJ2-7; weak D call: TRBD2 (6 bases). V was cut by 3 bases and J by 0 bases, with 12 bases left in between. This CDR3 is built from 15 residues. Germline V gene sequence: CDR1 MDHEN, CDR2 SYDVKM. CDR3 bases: TGTGCCAGCAGTTTGGGACTGAGGAGCTCCTACGAGCAGTACTTC. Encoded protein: CASSLGLRSSYEQYF.

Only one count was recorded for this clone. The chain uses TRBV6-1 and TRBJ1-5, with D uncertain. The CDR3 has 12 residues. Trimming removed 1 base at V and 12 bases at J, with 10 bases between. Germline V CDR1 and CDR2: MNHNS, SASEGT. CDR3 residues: CASSEGNLVQHF. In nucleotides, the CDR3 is TGTGCCAGCAGTGAAGGTAATCTGGTCCAGCATTTT.

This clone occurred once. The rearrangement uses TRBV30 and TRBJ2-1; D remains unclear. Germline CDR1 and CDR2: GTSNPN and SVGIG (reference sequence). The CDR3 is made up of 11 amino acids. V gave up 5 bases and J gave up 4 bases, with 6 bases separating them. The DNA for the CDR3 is TGTGCCTGGTGGCAGTACAATGAGCAGTTCTTC. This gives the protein CAWWQYNEQFF.